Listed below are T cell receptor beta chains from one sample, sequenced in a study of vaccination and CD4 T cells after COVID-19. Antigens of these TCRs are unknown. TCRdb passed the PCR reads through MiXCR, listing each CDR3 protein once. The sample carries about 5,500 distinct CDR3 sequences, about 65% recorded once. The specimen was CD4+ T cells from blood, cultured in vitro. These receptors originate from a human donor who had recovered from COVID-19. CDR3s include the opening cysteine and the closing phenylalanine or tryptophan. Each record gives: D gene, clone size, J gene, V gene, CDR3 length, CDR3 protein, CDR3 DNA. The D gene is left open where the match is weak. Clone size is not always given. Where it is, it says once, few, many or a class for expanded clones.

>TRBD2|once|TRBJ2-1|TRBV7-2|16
CASSPLGIAGIREGFF
TGTGCCAGCAGCCCGCTAGGGATAGCGGGAATCCGAGAGGGGTTCTTC
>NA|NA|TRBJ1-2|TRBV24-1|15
CATSDPGEGNYGYTF
TGTGCCACCAGTGATCCAGGGGAGGGGAACTATGGCTACACCTTC
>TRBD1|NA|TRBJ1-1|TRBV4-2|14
CASSQGDRGAEAFF
TGTGCCAGCAGCCAAGGGGACAGGGGCGCTGAAGCTTTCTTT
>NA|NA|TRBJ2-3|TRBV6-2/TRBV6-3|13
CASTPGDTDTQYF
TGTGCCAGCACCCCCGGGGACACAGATACGCAGTATTTT
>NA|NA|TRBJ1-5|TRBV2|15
CASSVGPWGNQPQHF
TGTGCCAGCAGTGTGGGGCCATGGGGCAATCAGCCCCAGCATTTT
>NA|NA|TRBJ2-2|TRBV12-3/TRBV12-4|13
CASSAGRPGELFF
TGTGCCAGCAGCGCGGGCCGGCCCGGGGAGCTGTTTTTT
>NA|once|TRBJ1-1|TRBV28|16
CASSRTQAGGHTEAFF
TGTGCCAGCAGTAGAACTCAGGCGGGAGGGCACACTGAAGCTTTCTTT
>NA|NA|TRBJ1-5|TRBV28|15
CASSSGLLENQPQHF
TGTGCCAGCAGTTCGGGACTCCTGGAAAATCAGCCCCAGCATTTT
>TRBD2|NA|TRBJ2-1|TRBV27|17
CASSPRTSGITYNEQFF
TGTGCCAGCAGTCCAAGGACTAGCGGGATTACCTACAATGAGCAGTTCTTC
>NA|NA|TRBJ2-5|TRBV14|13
CASSQSLAETQYF
TGTGCCAGCAGCCAATCTCTGGCAGAGACCCAGTACTTC
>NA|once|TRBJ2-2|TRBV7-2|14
CASSLQGFGGELFF
TGTGCCAGCAGCTTACAGGGGTTTGGCGGGGAGCTGTTTTTT
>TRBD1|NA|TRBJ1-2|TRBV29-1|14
CSAARIGQGNGYTF
TGCAGCGCCGCAAGGATAGGACAGGGGAATGGCTACACCTTC
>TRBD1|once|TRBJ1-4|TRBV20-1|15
CSARDQDRGGEKLFF
TGCAGTGCTAGAGACCAGGACAGGGGGGGTGAAAAACTGTTTTTT
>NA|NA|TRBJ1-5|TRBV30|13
CAWSPKGDQPQHF
TGTGCCTGGAGTCCAAAGGGGGACCAGCCCCAGCATTTT
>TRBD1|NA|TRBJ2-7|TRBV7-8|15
CASSLSGDRNYEQYF
TGTGCCAGCAGCTTATCCGGGGACAGGAACTACGAGCAGTACTTC
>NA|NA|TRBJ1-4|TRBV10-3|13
CAISGGSNEKLFF
TGTGCCATCAGTGGAGGGTCTAATGAAAAACTGTTTTTT
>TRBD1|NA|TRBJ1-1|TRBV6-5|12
CASSYGTDEAFF
TGTGCCAGCAGTTATGGGACAGATGAAGCTTTCTTT
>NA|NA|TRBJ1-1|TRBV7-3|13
CASSDQIYTEAFF
TGTGCCAGCAGCGATCAAATCTACACTGAAGCTTTCTTT
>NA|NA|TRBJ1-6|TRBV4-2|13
CASSLTDGVTLHF
TGTGCCAGCAGCCTAACCGACGGGGTAACCCTCCACTTT
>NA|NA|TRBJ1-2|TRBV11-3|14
CASSKDGTPYGYTF
TGTGCCAGCAGCAAGGACGGGACACCATATGGCTACACCTTC
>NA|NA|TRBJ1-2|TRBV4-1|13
CASSQQGNYGYTF
TGCGCCAGCAGCCAACAGGGAAACTATGGCTACACCTTC
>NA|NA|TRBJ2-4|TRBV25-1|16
CASSERHPERQNIQYF
TGTGCCAGCAGTGAACGACATCCCGAAAGACAAAACATTCAGTACTTC
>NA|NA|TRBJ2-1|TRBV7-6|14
CASSLRMSYNEQFF
TGTGCCAGCAGCTTACGTATGTCCTACAATGAGCAGTTCTTC
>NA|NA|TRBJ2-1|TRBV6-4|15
CASSEWADAYNEQFF
TGTGCCAGCAGTGAATGGGCAGACGCCTACAATGAGCAGTTCTTC
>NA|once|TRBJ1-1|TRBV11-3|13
CASSLRDAREAFF
TGTGCCAGCAGCTTAAGGGACGCCCGAGAAGCTTTCTTT
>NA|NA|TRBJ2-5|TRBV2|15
CASMSPDWGGETQYF
TGTGCCAGCATGTCCCCGGACTGGGGTGGAGAGACCCAGTACTTC
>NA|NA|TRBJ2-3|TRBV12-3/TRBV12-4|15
CASSLGRVGSGTQYF
TGTGCCAGCAGTTTAGGGCGGGTGGGTTCCGGTACGCAGTATTTT
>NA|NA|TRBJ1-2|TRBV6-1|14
CASRPGTVLYGYTF
TGTGCCAGCAGACCCGGGACTGTACTTTATGGCTACACCTTC
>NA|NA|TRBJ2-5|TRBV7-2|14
CASSLALVQETQYF
TGTGCCAGCAGCTTAGCGCTAGTCCAAGAGACCCAGTACTTC
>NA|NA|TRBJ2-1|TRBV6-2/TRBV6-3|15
CASSYSATRNNEQFF
TGTGCCAGCAGTTACTCGGCGACAAGAAACAATGAGCAGTTCTTC
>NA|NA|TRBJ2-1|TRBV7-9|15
CASSLRTGVNNEQFF
TGTGCCAGCTCCCTACGGACGGGAGTTAACAATGAGCAGTTCTTC
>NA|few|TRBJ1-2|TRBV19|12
CASSRELDGYTF
TGTGCCAGTTCTAGGGAGTTGGATGGCTACACCTTC
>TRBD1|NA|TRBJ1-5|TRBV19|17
CASSPGGRGFGNQPQHF
TGTGCCAGTAGTCCAGGGGGTAGGGGGTTCGGCAATCAGCCCCAGCATTTT
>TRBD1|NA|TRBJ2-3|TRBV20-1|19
CSARGQDRGHLNPRGTQYF
TGCAGTGCCAGGGGCCAGGACAGGGGCCATCTCAACCCTCGCGGGACGCAGTATTTT
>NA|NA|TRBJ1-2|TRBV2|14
CASRPTQGFYGYTF
TGTGCCAGCAGGCCAACACAGGGCTTCTATGGCTACACCTTC
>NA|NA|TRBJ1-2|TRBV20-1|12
CSAREGARGYTF
TGCAGTGCTAGAGAGGGGGCGAGGGGCTACACCTTC
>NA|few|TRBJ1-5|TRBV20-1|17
CSARGYLTEDSNQPQHF
TGCAGTGCTAGAGGATACCTGACAGAGGATAGCAATCAGCCCCAGCATTTT